This TCR beta chain came from a study of spatial heterogeneity in lung cancer. General observations from the study: Counts that tracked tumor mutation counts were those of expanded intratumoral alpha and beta TCRs.

The V gene end was trimmed by 4 bases and the J gene end by 1 base; junction bases not matched to a gene: 14. There are 19 residues in the CDR3. Relative to its sample, this clonotype is medium-sized. Its matching antigen is unknown. Time point in this sample: sample taken at primary tumor resection. Material for sequencing was whole RNA from tumor, nontumor lung or frozen PBMC, left unsorted. TCRdb re-called the 5' RACE reads through MiXCR, storing one row per CDR3 protein. The table has 10,000 to 15,000 distinct CDR3 sequences, roughly 6.6% seen once. The chain uses TRBV12-3 or TRBV12-4 and TRBJ1-4; the match to TRBD1 covers 8 bases. The TCR sequence derives from a female donor with early-stage non-small cell lung cancer. Sample: lung tumor tissue, taken at surgery. The CDR3 DNA reads TGTGCCAGCAGTTATAGACAGGGGAATTCTAGGATAACTAATGAAAAACTGTTTTTT. Its protein is CASSYRQGNSRITNEKLFF.